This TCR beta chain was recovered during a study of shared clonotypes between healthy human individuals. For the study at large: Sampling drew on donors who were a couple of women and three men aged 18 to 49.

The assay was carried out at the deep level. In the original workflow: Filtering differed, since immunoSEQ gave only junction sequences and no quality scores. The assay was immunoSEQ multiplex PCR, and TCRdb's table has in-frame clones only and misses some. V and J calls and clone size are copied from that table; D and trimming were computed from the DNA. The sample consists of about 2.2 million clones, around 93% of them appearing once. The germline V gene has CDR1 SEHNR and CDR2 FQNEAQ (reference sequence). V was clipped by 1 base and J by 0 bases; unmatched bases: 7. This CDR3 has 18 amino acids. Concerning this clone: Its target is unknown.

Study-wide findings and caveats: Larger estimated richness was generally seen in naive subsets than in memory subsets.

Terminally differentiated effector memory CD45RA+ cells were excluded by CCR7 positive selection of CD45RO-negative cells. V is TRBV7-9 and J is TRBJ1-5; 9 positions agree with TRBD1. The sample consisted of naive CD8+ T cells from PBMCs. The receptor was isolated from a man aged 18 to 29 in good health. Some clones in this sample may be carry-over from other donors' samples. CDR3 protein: CASSLGGQGGYSNQPQHF. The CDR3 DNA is TGTGCCAGCAGCTTAGGGGGACAGGGTGGATATAGCAATCAGCCCCAGCATTTT.